This T cell receptor (beta chain) stems from a study of blood T cells in healthy people across ages. Notes on the study in general: Estimates based on one million T cells were treated as lower bounds.

Using a J-beta primer mix together with a sample-barcoded 5' primer, a second PCR was run for roughly 6 to 11 cycles. Every sample gave at least 2.5 million paired-end reads containing CDR3. TCRdb ran MiXCR on the 5' RACE reads and lists one entry per CDR3 protein. The sample has roughly 1.5 million distinct CDR3 sequences, around 40% seen once. This clonotype has a handful of counts. What it binds is not known. Trimming took 6 bases from V and 7 from J; bases not matched to a gene: 2. The CDR3 has 14 amino acids. Specimen: blood. This sequence joins TRBV12-3 or TRBV12-4 and TRBJ2-1; 14 nucleotides align to TRBD2. The sequence was collected from a woman aged 18-29 years in good health. CDR3 protein: CASRGTSGSNEQFF. CDR3 bases: TGTGCCAGCAGGGGGACTAGCGGGAGTAATGAGCAGTTCTTC.